Listed here are 7 T cell receptor beta chains from one sample, sequenced in a study of shared clonotypes between healthy human individuals. Measured with immunoSEQ multiplex PCR; TCRdb has only the in-frame clones, and not every one. This sample has about 820,000 clones, with 80% to 95% found just once. Terminally differentiated effector memory CD45RA+ cells were excluded by CCR7 positive selection of CD45RO-negative cells. The sample consisted of naive CD8+ T cells sorted from blood. These receptors came from a man aged 25-45 years in good health.

This clone appeared a single time. The V gene is TRBV7-7, the J gene TRBJ2-5; a weak D match, TRBD1 (6 bases). Germline V gene data show CDR1 as SSHAT and CDR2 as FNYEAQ (reference sequence). The V end lost 3 bases, the J end lost 5 bases, and 10 bases lay between the germline ends. The CDR3 is made up of 13 amino acids. CDR3: CASSFTGLETQYF. CDR3 sequence (DNA): TGTGCCAGCAGCTTTACAGGGTTGGAGACCCAGTACTTC.

This sequence joins TRBV28 and TRBJ2-7, with D hard to call. Germline V gene sequence: CDR1 MDHEN, CDR2 SYDVKM. The CDR3 runs to 15 residues. V lost 3 bases to trimming and J lost 4 bases, with 16 bases between them. CDR3 protein: CASSFLRLGAYEQYF. The DNA of the CDR3 is TGTGCCAGCAGTTTTCTCCGGTTGGGCGCGTACGAGCAGTACTTC.

V and J are TRBV5-4 and TRBJ2-1, with 7 bases fitting TRBD2. The CDR3 sequence is 12 residues long. Trimming removed 4 bases from V and 7 bases from J; junction bases left unmatched: 2. Germline lookup yields CDR1 SGHNT and CDR2 YYREEE (reference sequence). CDR3 protein: CASSGLDNEQFF. As DNA, the CDR3 is TGTGCCAGCAGCGGACTAGATAATGAGCAGTTCTTC.

This clone has just one count. Different DNA sequences within this sample yield the same CDR3. The CDR3 loop is CASSWGQGSYEQYF. CDR3 in DNA: TGTGCCAGTAGTTGGGGACAGGGGAGCTACGAGCAGTACTTC. V usage is TRBV19 and J usage is TRBJ2-7; 10 bases fit TRBD1. The CDR3 sequence is 14 residues long. CDR1 is LNHDA and CDR2 is SQIVND in the germline V gene (reference sequence). V gave up 5 bases and J gave up 3 bases; unmatched junction bases: 4.

The chain has TRBV7-9 and TRBJ2-2; 13 nucleotides agree with TRBD2. Looked up from germline, CDR1 is SEHNR and CDR2 is FQNEAQ (reference sequence). CDR3 size: 16 residues. The V gene end was trimmed by 5 bases and the J gene end by 5 bases; junction bases not matched to a gene: 5. CDR3 nucleotides: TGTGCCAGCAGCCCCGGGACTAGCGGGATTACCGGGGAGCTGTTTTTT. Protein sequence: CASSPGTSGITGELFF.

J is TRBJ1-1 and V is TRBV5-1; a possible D gene is TRBD1 (6 bases). This CDR3 contains 15 residues. Deletions cut 4 bases from V and 3 bases from J, with 16 bases between. Germline assignment: CDR1 SGHRS and CDR2 YFSETQ. CDR3 DNA: TGCGCCAGCAGCCTCTCCCCAGGGGTCCACACTGAAGCTTTCTTT. Protein sequence: CASSLSPGVHTEAFF.

V is TRBV2 and J is TRBJ2-7, with 7 positions matching TRBD1. This CDR3 has 14 residues. Germline CDR1 reads SNHLY; CDR2 reads FYNNEI. V lost 7 bases, J lost 2 bases, and 8 bases stayed unmatched. Written as DNA, the CDR3 is TGTGCCAGCACTGGGACAGACGATACCTACGAGCAGTACTTC. It is translated as CASTGTDDTYEQYF.